This TCR beta chain was recorded in a study of cytomegalovirus exposure and HLA in healthy donors. Study-wide findings and caveats: Presence/absence analyses assumed roughly uniform sequencing depth across donors, which may not hold. Donors belonging to an Asian-associated ancestry cluster reportedly showed fewer N-insertions in productive TCRs than the 666-donor mean, according to what a later analysis found. Researchers reported from a later analysis that most CMV-associated TCR beta chains appeared HLA-restricted.

13 Jbeta primers and 60 Vbeta primers were used for the PCR. Produced via immunoSEQ multiplex PCR; TCRdb's table is partial and in-frame only. Here the sample spans about 140,000 clones, about 80% being singletons. This clone was seen a single time. Its antigen remains unknown. Germline-derived CDR1 and CDR2 are SGHAT and FQDESV (reference sequence). The CDR3 has 14 amino acids. This chain links TRBV11-1 with TRBJ2-5; tentative D call: TRBD1 (5 bases). The DNA end favors TRBJ2-7, so the J call may be wrong. This TCR came from a woman between 35 and 50 years old in good health and CMV-seronegative. The material sequenced was PBMCs. The CDR3 here is CASSQDSHSYEQYF. The CDR3 coding sequence is TGTGCCAGCAGCCAAGACAGCCACTCCTACGAGCAGTACTTC.